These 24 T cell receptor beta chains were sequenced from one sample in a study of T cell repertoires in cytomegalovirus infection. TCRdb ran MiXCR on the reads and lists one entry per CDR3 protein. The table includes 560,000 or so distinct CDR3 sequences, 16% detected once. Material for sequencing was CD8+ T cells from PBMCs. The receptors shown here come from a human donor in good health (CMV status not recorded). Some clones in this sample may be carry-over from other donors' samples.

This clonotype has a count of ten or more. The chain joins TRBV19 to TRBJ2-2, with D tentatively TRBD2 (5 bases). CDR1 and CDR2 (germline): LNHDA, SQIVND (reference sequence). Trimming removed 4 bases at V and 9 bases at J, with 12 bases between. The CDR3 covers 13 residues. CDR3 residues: CASSTDYIRELFF. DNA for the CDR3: TGTGCCAGTAGTACCGACTATATACGGGAGCTGTTTTTT.

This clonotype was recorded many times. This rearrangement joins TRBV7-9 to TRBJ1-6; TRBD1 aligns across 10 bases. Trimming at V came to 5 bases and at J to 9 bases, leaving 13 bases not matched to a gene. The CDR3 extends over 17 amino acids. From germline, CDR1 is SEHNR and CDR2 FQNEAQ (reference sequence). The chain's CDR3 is CASSRPDRGQERSPLHF. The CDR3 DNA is TGTGCCAGCAGCCGACCCGACAGGGGGCAGGAGCGTTCACCCCTCCACTTT.

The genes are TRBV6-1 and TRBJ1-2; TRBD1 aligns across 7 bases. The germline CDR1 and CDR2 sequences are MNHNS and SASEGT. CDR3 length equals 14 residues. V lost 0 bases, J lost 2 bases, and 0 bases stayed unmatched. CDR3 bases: TGTGCCAGCAGTGAAGCACAGGGGAACTATGGCTACACCTTC. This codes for CASSEAQGNYGYTF.

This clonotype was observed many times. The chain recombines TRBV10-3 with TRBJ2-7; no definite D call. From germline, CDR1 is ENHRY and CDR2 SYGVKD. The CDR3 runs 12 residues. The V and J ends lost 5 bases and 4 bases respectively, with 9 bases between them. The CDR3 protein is CAISLNSYEQYF. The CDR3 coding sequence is TGTGCCATCAGTTTAAACTCGTACGAGCAGTACTTC.

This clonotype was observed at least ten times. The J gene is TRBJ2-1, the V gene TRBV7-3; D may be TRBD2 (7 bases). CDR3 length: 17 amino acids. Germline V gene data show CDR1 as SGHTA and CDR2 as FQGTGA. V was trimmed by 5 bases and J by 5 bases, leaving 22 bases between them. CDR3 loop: CASSHPSTGGQDNEQFF. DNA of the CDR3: TGTGCCAGCAGCCACCCCTCGACGGGGGGCCAGGACAATGAGCAGTTCTTC. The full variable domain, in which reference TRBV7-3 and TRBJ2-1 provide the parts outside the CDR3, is GAGVSQTPSNKVTEKGKYVELRCDPISGHTALYWYRQSLGQGPEFLIYFQGTGAADDSGLPNDRFFAVRPEGSVSTLKIQRTERGDSAVYLCASSHPSTGGQDNEQFFGPGTRLTVL.

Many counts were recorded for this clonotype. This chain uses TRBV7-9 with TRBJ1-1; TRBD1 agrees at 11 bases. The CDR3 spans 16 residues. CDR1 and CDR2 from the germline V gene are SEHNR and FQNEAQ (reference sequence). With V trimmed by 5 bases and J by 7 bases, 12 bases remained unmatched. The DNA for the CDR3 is TGTGCCAGCAGCATCCCTCCGGGACAGGGGGTGATTGAAGCTTTCTTT. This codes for CASSIPPGQGVIEAFF.

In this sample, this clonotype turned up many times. DNA for the CDR3: TGTGCCAGCAGCGCGGGACAGGGGCACTACTATGGCTACACCTTC. Encoded protein: CASSAGQGHYYGYTF. The chain employs TRBV5-4 and TRBJ1-2, with TRBD1 matching 10 bases. CDR3 length: 15 amino acids. Germline V gene sequence: CDR1 SGHNT, CDR2 YYREEE (reference sequence). Trimming took 4 bases from V and 3 from J; bases not matched to a gene: 6. The full variable domain, rest sourced from reference TRBV5-4 and TRBJ1-2, is ETGVTQSPTHLIKTRGQQVTLRCSSQSGHNTVSWYQQALGQGPQFIFQYYREEENGRGNFPPRFSGLQFPNYSSELNVNALELDDSALYLCASSAGQGHYYGYTFGSGTRLTVV.

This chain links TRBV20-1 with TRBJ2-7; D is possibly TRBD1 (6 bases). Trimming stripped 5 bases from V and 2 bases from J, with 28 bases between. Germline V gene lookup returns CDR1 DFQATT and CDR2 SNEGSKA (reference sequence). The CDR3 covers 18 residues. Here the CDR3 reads CSARPQIETGSPPYEQYF. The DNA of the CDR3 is TGCAGTGCTCGCCCCCAGATTGAAACAGGGAGCCCACCCTACGAGCAGTACTTC.

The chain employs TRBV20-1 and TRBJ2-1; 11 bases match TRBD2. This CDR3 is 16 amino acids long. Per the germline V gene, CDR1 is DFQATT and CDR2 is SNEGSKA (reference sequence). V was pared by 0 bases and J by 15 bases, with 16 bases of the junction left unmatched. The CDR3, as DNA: TGCAGTGCTAGAGATCTGACTAGCGGGGCCTACAATGTCGGGTTCTTC. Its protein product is CSARDLTSGAYNVGFF.

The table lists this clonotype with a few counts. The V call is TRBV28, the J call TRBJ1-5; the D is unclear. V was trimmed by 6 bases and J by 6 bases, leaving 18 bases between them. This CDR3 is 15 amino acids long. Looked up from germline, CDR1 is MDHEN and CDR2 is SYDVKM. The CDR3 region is CASRIGSAVGQPQHF. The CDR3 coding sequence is TGTGCCAGCAGAATAGGATCGGCCGTGGGTCAGCCCCAGCATTTT.

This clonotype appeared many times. DNA for the CDR3: TGTGCCAGCAGTTTAACGGCGGGTTCCTACGAGCAGTACTTC. This codes for CASSLTAGSYEQYF. The genes are TRBV27 and TRBJ2-7; perhaps TRBD2 as D (5 bases). V lost 2 bases and J 1 base, leaving 9 bases between the germline ends. This CDR3 contains 14 residues. Germline-derived CDR1 and CDR2 are MNHEY and SMNVEV (reference sequence).

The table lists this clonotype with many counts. The CDR3 DNA sequence: TGTGCCAGCAGCTCGCAACAGGGTTTGACCTACAATGAGCAGTTCTTC. This translates into CASSSQQGLTYNEQFF. This rearrangement joins TRBV7-3 to TRBJ2-1, with D perhaps TRBD1 (6 bases). CDR1 and CDR2 (germline): SGHTA, FQGTGA. The CDR3 is 16 residues long. Trimming cost V 4 bases and J 2 bases, with 15 bases left between them.

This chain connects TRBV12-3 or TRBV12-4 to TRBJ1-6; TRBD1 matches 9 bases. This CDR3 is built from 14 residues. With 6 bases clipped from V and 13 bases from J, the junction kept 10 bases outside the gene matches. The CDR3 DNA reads TGTGCCAGCAGCCGGGACAGGGCCGGGGGGCCCCTCCACTTT. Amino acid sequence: CASSRDRAGGPLHF.

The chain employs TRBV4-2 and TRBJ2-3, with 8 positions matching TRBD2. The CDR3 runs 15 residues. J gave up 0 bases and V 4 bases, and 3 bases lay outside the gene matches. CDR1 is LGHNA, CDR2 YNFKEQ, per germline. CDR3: CASSPVAGSTDTQYF. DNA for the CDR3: TGTGCCAGCAGCCCAGTAGCGGGAAGCACAGATACGCAGTATTTT.

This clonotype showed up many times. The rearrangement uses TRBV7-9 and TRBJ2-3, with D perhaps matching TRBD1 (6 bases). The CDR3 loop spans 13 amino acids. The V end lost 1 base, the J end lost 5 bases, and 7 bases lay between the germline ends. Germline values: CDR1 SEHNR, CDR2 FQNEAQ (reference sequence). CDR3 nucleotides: TGTGCCAGCAGCTTAGTAGGGGGAGATACGCAGTATTTT. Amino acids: CASSLVGGDTQYF.

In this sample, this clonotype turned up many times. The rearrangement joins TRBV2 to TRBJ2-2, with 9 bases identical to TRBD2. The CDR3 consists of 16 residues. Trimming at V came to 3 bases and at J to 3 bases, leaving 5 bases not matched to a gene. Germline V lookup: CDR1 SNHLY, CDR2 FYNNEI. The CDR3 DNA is TGTGCCAGCAGTGATCCTAGCGGGGTGTACACCGGGGAGCTGTTTTTT. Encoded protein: CASSDPSGVYTGELFF.

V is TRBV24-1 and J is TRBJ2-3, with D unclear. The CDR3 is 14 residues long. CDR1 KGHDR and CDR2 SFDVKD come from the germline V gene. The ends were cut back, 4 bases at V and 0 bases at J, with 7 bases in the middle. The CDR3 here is CATSDAQSTDTQYF. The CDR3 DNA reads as TGTGCCACCAGTGACGCACAGAGCACAGATACGCAGTATTTT.

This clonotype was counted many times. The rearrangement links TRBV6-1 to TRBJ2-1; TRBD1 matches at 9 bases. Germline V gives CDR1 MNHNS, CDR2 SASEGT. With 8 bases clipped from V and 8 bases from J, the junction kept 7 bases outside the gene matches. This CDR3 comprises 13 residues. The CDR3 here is CASRDRVFDEQFF. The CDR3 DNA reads TGTGCCAGCCGGGACAGGGTCTTCGATGAGCAGTTCTTC.

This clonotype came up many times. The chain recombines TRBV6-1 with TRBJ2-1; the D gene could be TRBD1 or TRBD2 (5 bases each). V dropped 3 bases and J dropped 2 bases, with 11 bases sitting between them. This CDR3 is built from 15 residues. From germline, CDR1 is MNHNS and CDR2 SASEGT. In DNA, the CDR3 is TGTGCCAGCAGTGAGCGGCAGGGACCCTACAATGAGCAGTTCTTC. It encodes CASSERQGPYNEQFF.

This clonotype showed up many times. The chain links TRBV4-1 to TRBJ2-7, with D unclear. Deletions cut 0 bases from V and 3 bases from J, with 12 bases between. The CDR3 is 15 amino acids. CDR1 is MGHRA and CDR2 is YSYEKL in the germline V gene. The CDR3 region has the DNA TGCGCCAGCAGCCAAGATAACGCCCTACGCTACGAGCAGTACTTC. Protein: CASSQDNALRYEQYF.

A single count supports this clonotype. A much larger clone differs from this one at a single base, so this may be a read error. The CDR3 DNA follows: TGTGCCAGCAGTTTAGGCAGCACGGGAGAACAGCCCCAGCATTTT. This sequence encodes CASSLGSTGEQPQHF. V gene TRBV27 combines with J gene TRBJ1-5; D uncertain. The germline CDR1 and CDR2 sequences are MNHEY and SMNVEV (reference sequence). The V gene lost 2 bases and the J gene lost 7 bases, with 15 bases spanning the gap. CDR3 length: 15 amino acids.

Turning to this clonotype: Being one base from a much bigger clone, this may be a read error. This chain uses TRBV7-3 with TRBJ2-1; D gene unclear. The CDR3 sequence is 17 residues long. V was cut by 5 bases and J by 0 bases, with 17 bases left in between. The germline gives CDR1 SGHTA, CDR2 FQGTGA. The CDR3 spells CASSPSTVVSSYNEQFF. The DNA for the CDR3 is TGTGCCAGCAGCCCATCTACAGTGGTCAGCTCCTACAATGAGCAGTTCTTC.

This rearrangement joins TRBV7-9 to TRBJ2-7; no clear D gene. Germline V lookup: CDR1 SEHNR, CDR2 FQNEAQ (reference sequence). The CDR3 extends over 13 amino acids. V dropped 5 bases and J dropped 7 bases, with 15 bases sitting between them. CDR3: CASSQVSGYEQYF. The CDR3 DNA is TGTGCCAGCAGCCAAGTTTCCGGTTATGAGCAGTACTTC.

The CDR3 DNA is TGTGCCAGCTCACCGCCGGGACCGGGGGAGCAGTACTTC. Translated, it gives CASSPPGPGEQYF. The chain links TRBV18 to TRBJ2-7; D could derive from TRBD1 or TRBD2 (5 bases each). This CDR3 is 13 amino acids long. V was clipped by 3 bases and J by 7 bases, with 13 bases between them. Per the germline V gene, CDR1 is KGHSH and CDR2 is LQKENI.